The 5 T cell receptor beta chains presented below share a single source sample, sequenced in a study. A single record per CDR3 protein comes from TCRdb applying MiXCR to the RT-PCR reads. The sample records 650,000 to 800,000 distinct CDR3 sequences, around 14% being singletons. Sequencing was done on a sample of memory CD4+ T cells from blood. The receptors stem from a female donor in good health, serving as a healthy control.

This clonotype was seen only a few times. The rearrangement uses TRBV4-3 and TRBJ2-7; possibly TRBD1 for D (5 bases). The CDR3 is made up of 13 amino acids. Trimming took 0 bases from V and 8 from J, leaving 11 bases between them. Germline V lookup: CDR1 LGHNA, CDR2 YSLEER. The CDR3 nucleotides read TGCGCCAGCAGCCAAGATCAGTGGGGCCAGCAGTACTTC. Translation gives CASSQDQWGQQYF.

This chain links TRBV7-9 with TRBJ2-5; 8 nucleotides align to TRBD2. Germline V gene sequence: CDR1 SEHNR, CDR2 FQNEAQ (reference sequence). This CDR3 contains 14 residues. V trimming: 5 bases; J trimming: 4 bases; junction bases outside the gene matches: 6. CDR3 loop: CASSIGAGVETQYF. The CDR3 DNA reads TGTGCCAGCAGCATAGGAGCGGGAGTAGAGACCCAGTACTTC.

This clonotype was seen only a few times. The V and J genes are TRBV29-1 and TRBJ2-1, with TRBD2 matching over 11 bases. The CDR3 runs 12 residues. The J segment lost 15 bases and the V segment lost 7 bases, leaving 11 bases of the junction unmatched. Germline V gene data show CDR1 as SQVTM and CDR2 as ANQGSEA. DNA for the CDR3: TGCAGCGCCGCTACTAGCGGGAGTAGTCGGTTCTTC. As protein: CSAATSGSSRFF.

Many counts were recorded for this clonotype. The chain has TRBV6-5 and TRBJ2-5; a possible D gene is TRBD1 (6 bases). The germline V gene has CDR1 MNHEY and CDR2 SVGAGI. The CDR3 sequence is 16 residues long. The germline V and J ends were trimmed by 6 bases and 2 bases, with 19 bases remaining between them. The CDR3 region is CASSPSITGNQETQYF. For the CDR3, the DNA is TGTGCCAGCAGCCCTTCAATAACAGGGAATCAAGAGACCCAGTACTTC.

This clonotype was recorded at least ten times. The J gene is TRBJ2-2, the V gene TRBV15; 11 positions match TRBD2. Germline V lookup: CDR1 LNHNV, CDR2 YYDKDF (reference sequence). V trimming: 4 bases; J trimming: 5 bases; junction bases outside the gene matches: 6. The length of the CDR3 is 16 residues. The CDR3 DNA sequence: TGTGCCACCAGCACACTAGCGGGAGCCCGTACCGGGGAGCTGTTTTTT. It encodes CATSTLAGARTGELFF.